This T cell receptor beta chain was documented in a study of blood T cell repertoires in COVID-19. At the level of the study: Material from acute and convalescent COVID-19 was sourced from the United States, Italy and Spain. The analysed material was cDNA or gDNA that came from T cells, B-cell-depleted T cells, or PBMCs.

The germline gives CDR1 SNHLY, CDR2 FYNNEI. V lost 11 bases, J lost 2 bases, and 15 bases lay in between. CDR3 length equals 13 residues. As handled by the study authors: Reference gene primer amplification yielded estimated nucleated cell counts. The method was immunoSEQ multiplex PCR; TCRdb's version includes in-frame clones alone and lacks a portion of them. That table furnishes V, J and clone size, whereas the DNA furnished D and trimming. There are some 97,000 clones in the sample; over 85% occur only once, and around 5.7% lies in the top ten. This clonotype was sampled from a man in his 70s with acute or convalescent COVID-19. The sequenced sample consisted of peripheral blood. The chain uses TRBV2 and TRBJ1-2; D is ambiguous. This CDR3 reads CAREGPKNYGYTF. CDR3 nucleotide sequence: TGTGCCCGGGAAGGGCCTAAGAACTATGGCTACACCTTC.